The 15 T cell receptor beta chains listed next were all sequenced from one sample in a study of CD8 T cells in ankylosing spondylitis. TCRdb ran MiXCR on the 5' RACE reads and lists one entry per CDR3 protein. The sample holds under 250,000 distinct CDR3 sequences, over 7% seen once. The sample was blood, either unsorted or a sorted T cell fraction (not recorded which). The receptors stem from a female donor with ankylosing spondylitis or in good health (not recorded which).

As concerns this clonotype: This may come from a read error, since a much larger clone is one base off. CDR3 in DNA: TGTGCCAGCAGTCTCGATAGCGCGAGAGCCGGGGAGCTGTTTTTT. Its protein is CASSLDSARAGELFF. The chain uses TRBV7-2 and TRBJ2-2, with TRBD2 as a possible D gene (5 bases). V lost 6 bases to trimming and J lost 6 bases, with 17 bases between them. The CDR3 totals 15 residues. CDR1 and CDR2 from the germline V gene are SGHTA and FQGNSA.

The rearrangement links TRBV4-2 to TRBJ2-4, with D perhaps being TRBD1 or TRBD2 (5 bases each). With 4 bases removed from V and 7 bases from J, the gap between germline ends came to 8 bases. The CDR3 length is 12 residues. CDR1 LGHNA and CDR2 YNFKEQ come from the germline V gene. The CDR3 sequence: CASSPEGNIQYF. The DNA of the CDR3 is TGTGCCAGCAGCCCAGAGGGGAACATTCAGTACTTC.

This clonotype was detected ten times or more. The V and J genes are TRBV7-9 and TRBJ2-7; 7 nucleotides line up with TRBD2. V was clipped by 5 bases and J by 2 bases; unmatched bases: 3. The CDR3 sequence is 13 residues long. Germline values: CDR1 SEHNR, CDR2 FQNEAQ (reference sequence). The CDR3 sequence is CASSPTSAYEQYF. The DNA of the CDR3 is TGTGCCAGCAGCCCTACTAGCGCCTACGAGCAGTACTTC.

The CDR3 loop is CASSPGGQYNSPLHF. In DNA, the CDR3 is TGTGCCAGCAGCCCAGGAGGACAGTATAATTCACCCCTCCACTTT. The chain links TRBV7-9 to TRBJ1-6, with a tentative D call TRBD1 (6 bases). This CDR3 has 15 amino acids. V was cut by 5 bases and J by 4 bases, with 12 bases left in between. Germline V gives CDR1 SEHNR, CDR2 FQNEAQ (reference sequence).

As concerns this clonotype: A read error may be the cause here, since a much bigger clone is one base away. The chain has TRBV28 and TRBJ2-7; 7 bases are a match to TRBD1. CDR1 and CDR2 (germline): MDHEN, SYDVKM. The CDR3 consists of 12 residues. The CDR3: CTSRATGAEQYF. The CDR3, as DNA: TGTACCAGCAGAGCAACAGGGGCCGAGCAGTACTTC.

This clonotype was recorded many times. The chain combines TRBV10-3 with TRBJ2-7; tentative D call: TRBD1 (6 bases). The ends were cut back, 9 bases at V and 0 bases at J, with 12 bases in the middle. Germline assignment: CDR1 ENHRY and CDR2 SYGVKD. This CDR3 has 13 amino acids. The CDR3 DNA reads as TGTGCCATAACTGACAGGAGCTCCTACGAGCAGTACTTC. Its translation: CAITDRSSYEQYF.

There are many counts of this clonotype. The V gene is TRBV5-1, the J gene TRBJ2-1; 9 bases are shared with TRBD2. With 5 bases clipped from V and 6 bases from J, the junction kept 12 bases outside the gene matches. The germline V gene encodes CDR1 SGHRS and CDR2 YFSETQ. The CDR3 runs 16 residues. Written as DNA, the CDR3 is TGCGCCAGCAGTATCGGCGGGAGGGCCCTCGTCAATGAGCAGTTCTTC. Protein sequence: CASSIGGRALVNEQFF.

The chain recombines TRBV27 with TRBJ2-1, with TRBD2 matching over 12 bases. V lost 4 bases and J lost 7; bases outside the gene matches: 5. This CDR3 region has 15 residues. Germline assignment: CDR1 MNHEY and CDR2 SMNVEV (reference sequence). The CDR3: CASSSLAGGGNEQFF. DNA of the CDR3: TGTGCCAGCAGTTCCCTAGCGGGAGGGGGAAATGAGCAGTTCTTC.

This clonotype came up many times. The chain links TRBV2 to TRBJ2-1; 10 nucleotides agree with TRBD2. Germline trimming cut 6 bases from V and 7 bases from J; bases unmatched to any gene: 6. The CDR3 spans 14 residues. The V gene's germline CDR1 is SNHLY and CDR2 FYNNEI. The CDR3 protein is CASRKREGKNEQFF. The CDR3 DNA reads as TGTGCCAGCAGGAAGCGGGAGGGTAAGAATGAGCAGTTCTTC. The whole variable domain, filled in from reference TRBV2 and TRBJ2-1, reads EPEVTQTPSHQVTQMGQEVILRCVPISNHLYFYWYRQILGQKVEFLVSFYNNEISEKSEIFDDQFSVERPDGSNFTLKIRSTKLEDSAMYFCASRKREGKNEQFFGPGTRLTVL.

This clonotype was picked up a small number of times. CDR3 nucleotide sequence: TGTGCCAGCTCAAGGGGCCTAGTCGGAGATACGCAGTATTTT. Protein: CASSRGLVGDTQYF. The chain recombines TRBV18 with TRBJ2-3; D may be TRBD1 (5 bases). Germline-derived CDR1 and CDR2 are KGHSH and LQKENI. The length of the CDR3 is 14 residues. V lost 5 bases and J 5 bases, leaving 14 bases between the germline ends.

This clonotype was detected many times. V gene TRBV24-1 combines with J gene TRBJ2-1; either TRBD1 or TRBD2 may fit D (5 bases each). Germline lookup yields CDR1 KGHDR and CDR2 SFDVKD. The CDR3 is made up of 13 amino acids. V was trimmed by 3 bases and J by 10 bases, leaving 12 bases between them. CDR3: CATSDHRGLEQFF. CDR3 nucleotides: TGTGCCACCAGTGATCACCGGGGCCTGGAGCAGTTCTTC.

In its sample, this clonotype was seen many times. The J gene is TRBJ2-3, the V gene TRBV12-3 or TRBV12-4; perhaps TRBD1 as D (6 bases). The CDR3 sequence is 16 residues long. V lost 5 bases and J lost 0, with 15 bases in between. The CDR3 region has the DNA TGTGCCAGCAGTCTGGGGGCGGGCCTAAGCACAGATACGCAGTATTTT. Translated: CASSLGAGLSTDTQYF.

This clonotype was counted only a few times. V gene TRBV30 combines with J gene TRBJ2-7; 9 bases are a match to TRBD1. The CDR3 covers 14 residues. Trimming at V came to 5 bases and at J to 3 bases, leaving 8 bases not matched to a gene. The germline V gene has CDR1 GTSNPN and CDR2 SVGIG (reference sequence). This CDR3 is CAWDNGTGRYEQYF. Here the CDR3 DNA reads TGTGCCTGGGACAACGGGACAGGGCGCTACGAGCAGTACTTC.

This clonotype has at least ten counts. The genes are TRBV6-1 and TRBJ1-5; 9 nucleotides agree with TRBD1. With V trimmed by 6 bases and J by 1 base, 4 bases remained unmatched. This CDR3 comprises 15 residues. CDR1 is MNHNS, CDR2 SASEGT, per germline. The CDR3 DNA reads TGTGCCAGCAGGGGACAGGGCCAAAGCAATCAGCCCCAGCATTTT. Protein product: CASRGQGQSNQPQHF.

Note on this clonotype: Given a much more abundant clone one base away, this may be a read error. The V call is TRBV19, the J call TRBJ2-3; 7 nucleotides line up with TRBD2. The CDR3 sequence is 14 residues long. CDR1 and CDR2 (germline): LNHDA, SQIVND (reference sequence). CDR3 coding DNA: TGTGCCGGTAGTGTTCTAGCGGGCACAGATACGCAGTATTTT. The encoded protein is CAGSVLAGTDTQYF.